The 7 T cell receptor beta chains given below trace back to one sample, sequenced in a study of blood T cell repertoires in COVID-19 (dated by TCRdb to 2018 to 2021). The library was obtained by the immunoSEQ multiplex PCR assay. TCRdb carries this immuneACCESS record with in-frame sequences only. Its versions omit some clonotypes, under half of them owing to an unresolved V gene in the studies checked, with the rest unexplained. Recorded for this sample are 150,000 to 180,000 clones; about 85% of them occurred a single time. 0.63% of the sample belongs to the ten largest clones. Sequenced input: peripheral blood. All receptors come from a man between 60 and 75 years old with COVID-19, enrolled during active disease.

The chain combines TRBV18 with TRBJ2-3; a possible D gene is TRBD1 (6 bases). The CDR3 covers 14 residues. Germline CDR1 is KGHSH and CDR2 is LQKENI. V lost 4 bases and J 4 bases, leaving 12 bases between the germline ends. CDR3 sequence (DNA): TGTGCCAGCTCACAGGGCCAGGGGCCAGATACGCAGTATTTT. This gives the protein CASSQGQGPDTQYF.

The chain uses TRBV4-3 and TRBJ2-7, with 9 bases lining up with TRBD1. The CDR3 totals 15 residues. V lost 4 bases, J lost 5 bases, and 9 bases stayed unmatched. The germline V gene has CDR1 LGHNA and CDR2 YSLEER. This CDR3 is CASSLVQGASHEQYF. CDR3 sequence (DNA): TGCGCCAGCAGCCTCGTACAGGGGGCGTCCCACGAGCAGTACTTC.

This chain connects TRBV7-9 to TRBJ1-1; TRBD1 aligns across 10 bases. The V gene's germline CDR1 is SEHNR and CDR2 FQNEAQ (reference sequence). The CDR3 covers 13 residues. V lost 5 bases and J lost 8; bases outside the gene matches: 5. The DNA of the CDR3 is TGTGCCAGCAGCACCAGGACAGGGGGAGAAGCTTTCTTT. Its protein is CASSTRTGGEAFF.

The count of this clone is one. This sequence joins TRBV18 and TRBJ2-2; TRBD1 matches 8 bases. V lost 0 bases to trimming and J lost 6 bases; unmatched junction nucleotides: 18. Germline CDR1 is KGHSH and CDR2 is LQKENI. The CDR3 has 20 residues. Here the CDR3 reads CASSPPEDREEVRTSGELFF. The CDR3 DNA is TGTGCCAGCTCACCACCGGAGGACAGGGAGGAGGTAAGGACGTCCGGGGAGCTGTTTTTT.

V gene TRBV29-1 combines with J gene TRBJ1-1; D call uncertain. The CDR3 totals 10 residues. The V gene's germline CDR1 is SQVTM and CDR2 ANQGSEA. Written as DNA, the CDR3 is TGCAGTGGTTTGGGAGGTGAAGCTTTCTTT. Its translation is CSGLGGEAFF. Full variable domain (missing parts from reference TRBV29-1 and TRBJ1-1): SAVISQKPSRDICQRGTSLTIQCQVDSQVTMMFWYRQQPGQSLTLIATANQGSEATYESGFVIDKFPISRPNLTFSTLTVSNMSPEDSSIYLCSGLGGEAFFGQGTRLTVV.

The gene calls are TRBV7-2 and TRBJ2-7; 7 positions agree with TRBD1. This CDR3 comprises 13 residues. V was clipped by 3 bases and J by 7 bases; unmatched bases: 6. Germline loops: CDR1 SGHTA, CDR2 FQGNSA. In nucleotides, the CDR3 is TGTGCCAGCAGCTTTGAGGGGGCTAAGGAGCAGTACTTC. It translates to CASSFEGAKEQYF.

V is TRBV6-6 and J is TRBJ1-2; D ambiguous. The V end was cut by 5 bases, the J end by 6 bases, with 13 bases between. The germline V gene has CDR1 MNHNY and CDR2 SVGAGI (reference sequence). The CDR3 totals 13 residues. CDR3 in DNA: TGTGCCAGCAGTAAAGGACTGACGAATGGCTACACCTTC. It is translated as CASSKGLTNGYTF.